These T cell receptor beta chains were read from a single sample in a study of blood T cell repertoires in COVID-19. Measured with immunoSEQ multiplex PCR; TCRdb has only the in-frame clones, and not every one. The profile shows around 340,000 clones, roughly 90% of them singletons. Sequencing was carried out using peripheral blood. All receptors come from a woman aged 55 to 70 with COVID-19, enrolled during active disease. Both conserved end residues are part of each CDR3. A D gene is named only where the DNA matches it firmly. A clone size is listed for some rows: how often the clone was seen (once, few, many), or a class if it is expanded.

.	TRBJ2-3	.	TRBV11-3	TGTGCCAGCAGCTTGGATGCCGGAGGCCGAGATCCCCCAGATACGCAGTATTTT	CASSLDAGGRDPPDTQYF
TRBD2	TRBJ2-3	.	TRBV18	TGTGCCAGCTCACCGACTAGCGGGGGGACAGATACGCAGTATTTT	CASSPTSGGTDTQYF
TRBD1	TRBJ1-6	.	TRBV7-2	TGTGCCAGCAGCGGGAGGACAGGGGCGAGTTCACCCCTCCACTTT	CASSGRTGASSPLHF
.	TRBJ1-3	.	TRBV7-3	TGTGCCAGCAGCTTAGTTCAGTCTGGAAACACCATATATTTT	CASSLVQSGNTIYF
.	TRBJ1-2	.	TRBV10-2	TGCGCCAGCAGTGATAACGGGGGTGGCTACACCTTC	CASSDNGGGYTF
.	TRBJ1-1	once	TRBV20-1	TGCAGTGCTAAGCACAGGGAAGCTTTCTTT	CSAKHREAFF
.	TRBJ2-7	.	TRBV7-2	TGTGCCAGCAGCTTAGGACTGCTCTCCTACGAGCAGTACTTC	CASSLGLLSYEQYF
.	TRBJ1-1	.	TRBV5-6	TGTGCCAGCAGCTTGGGCAGTTTGAACACTGAAGCTTTCTTT	CASSLGSLNTEAFF
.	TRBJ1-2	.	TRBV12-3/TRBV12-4	TGTGCCAGCAGACAGGGCCCATATGGCTACACCTTC	CASRQGPYGYTF
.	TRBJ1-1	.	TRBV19	TGTGCCAGTAGTAGGAACGGGGACACTGAAGCTTTCTTT	CASSRNGDTEAFF
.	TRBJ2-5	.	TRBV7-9	TGTGCCAGCAGCCCTACGCGACTGGAAATACAAGAGACCCAGTACTTC	CASSPTRLEIQETQYF
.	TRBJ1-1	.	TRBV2	TGTGCCACAAACTCGGGGGTGGAAGCTTTCTTT	CATNSGVEAFF
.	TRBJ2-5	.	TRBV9	TGTGCCAGCAGCGTAACTGGTAGCCCCCAAGAGACCCAGTACTTC	CASSVTGSPQETQYF
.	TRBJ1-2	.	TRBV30	TGTGCGCCTACGCCGGGGGGGAACGATAACTATGGCTACACCTTC	CAPTPGGNDNYGYTF
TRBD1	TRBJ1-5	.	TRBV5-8	TGTGCCAGCAGTCCTAACGGAGGACAGGGGCGATGGCAGCCCCAGCATTTT	CASSPNGGQGRWQPQHF
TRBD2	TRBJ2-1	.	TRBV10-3	TGTGCCATCAGCAACCTAGCGGGGGTGGTCAATGAGCAGTTCTTC	CAISNLAGVVNEQFF
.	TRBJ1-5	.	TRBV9	TGTGCCAGCGGCACGGGGGATAGCAATCAGCCCCAGCATTTT	CASGTGDSNQPQHF
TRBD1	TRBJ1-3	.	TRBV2	TGTGCCAGCAGTCAAAGACAGGGTTCTGGAAACACCATATATTTT	CASSQRQGSGNTIYF
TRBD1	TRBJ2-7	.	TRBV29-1	TGCAGCGTCCCAAAAGGGGGACAGGGGTTTAACGAGCAGTACTTC	CSVPKGGQGFNEQYF
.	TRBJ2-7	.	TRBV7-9	TGTGCCAGCAGTGCCCCGTGGACACACTACGAGCAGTACTTC	CASSAPWTHYEQYF
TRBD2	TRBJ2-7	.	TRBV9	TGTGCCAGCAGCACCGCCCCGGGGGGGGCCTACGAGCAGTACTTC	CASSTAPGGAYEQYF
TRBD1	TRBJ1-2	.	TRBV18	TGTGCCAGCTCACCACCGGGTCCCACAGGGGATGATGGCTACACCTTC	CASSPPGPTGDDGYTF
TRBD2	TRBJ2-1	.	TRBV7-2	TGTGCCAGCAGCGGGGGGACTAGCGGGGCCTACAATGAGCAGTTCTTC	CASSGGTSGAYNEQFF
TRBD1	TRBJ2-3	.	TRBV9	TGTGCCAGCAGCGTAGTAGGGGGCGCAACAGATACGCAGTATTTT	CASSVVGGATDTQYF
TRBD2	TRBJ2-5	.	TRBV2	TGTGCCAGCAGTGTACAGCGGGGGTTGGAGACCCAGTACTTC	CASSVQRGLETQYF
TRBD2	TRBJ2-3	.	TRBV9	TGTGCCAGCAGCCGACTAGCGGGGGGTAGCACAGATACGCAGTATTTT	CASSRLAGGSTDTQYF
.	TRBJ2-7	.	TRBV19	TGTGCCACTAAAAACCCAAGATCGGGGTCGTCTTACGAGCAGTACTTC	CATKNPRSGSSYEQYF
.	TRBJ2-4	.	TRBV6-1	TGTGCCAGCAGTGAAAAGCCACCTTATATAGCCAAAAACATTCAGTACTTC	CASSEKPPYIAKNIQYF
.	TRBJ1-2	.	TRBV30	TGTGCCTGGAGCGAGAGGGCAGGCGCCTACACCTTC	CAWSERAGAYTF
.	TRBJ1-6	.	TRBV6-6	TGTGCCAGCAGTTGGGACATCTATAATTCACCCCTCCACTTT	CASSWDIYNSPLHF
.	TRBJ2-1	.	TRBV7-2	TGTGCCAGCAGGTCAGGGGTGAGAGCGAATGAGCAGTTCTTC	CASRSGVRANEQFF
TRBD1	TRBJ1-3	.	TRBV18	TGTGCCAGCTCGTTGAAGGCAGGGGGCCCTGGAAACACCATATATTTT	CASSLKAGGPGNTIYF
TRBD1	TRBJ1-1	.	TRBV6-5	TGTGCCAGCAGTTACTCATTAAGGACAGGGCGCACTGAAGCTTTCTTT	CASSYSLRTGRTEAFF
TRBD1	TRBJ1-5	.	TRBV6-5	TGTGCCAGCAGTTACTCCCCAGGGGGCTGGCAGCCCCAGCATTTT	CASSYSPGGWQPQHF
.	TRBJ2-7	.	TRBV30	TGTGCCTGGAACTTTCCGGGGACCTACGAGCAGTACTTC	CAWNFPGTYEQYF
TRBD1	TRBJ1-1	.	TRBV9	TGTGCCAGCAGCGTAAGTGAGACAGGGTCCCTCACTGAAGCTTTCTTT	CASSVSETGSLTEAFF
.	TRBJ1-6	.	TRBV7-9	TGTGCCAGCAGCTTATCGCCGGCGGGCTATAATTCACCCCTCCACTTT	CASSLSPAGYNSPLHF
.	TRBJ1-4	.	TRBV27	TGTGCCAGCAGTTCTGAGTGGACTGATGAAAAACTGTTTTTT	CASSSEWTDEKLFF